This T cell receptor beta chain was identified in a study of T cells in Graves' hyperthyroidism and ophthalmopathy. The V gene's germline CDR1 is SGHVS and CDR2 FNYEAQ. The CDR3 length is 15 residues. The V end lost 6 bases, the J end lost 6 bases, and 21 bases lay between the germline ends. The TCR beta CDR3 regions underwent amplification using RNA transcripts as the source. First-round RT-PCR with HTBI primers amplified the TCR CDR3 region. Each CDR3 protein is one row after TCRdb ran MiXCR on the multiplex PCR reads. This sample has about 560,000 distinct CDR3 sequences, with 35% to 55% found just once.

The TCR was taken from a woman between 18 and 30 years old with Graves' hyperthyroidism. This chain links TRBV7-6 with TRBJ2-7, with a weak D call TRBD2 (5 bases). The material sequenced was peripheral blood or thyroid tissue (not recorded which). CDR3 sequence reads: CASSLPPFGRGEQYF. The CDR3, as DNA: TGTGCCAGCAGTTTACCTCCTTTTGGGAGAGGCGAGCAGTACTTC. Supplemented by reference TRBV7-6 and TRBJ2-7, the full variable domain reads GAGVSQSPRYKVTKRGQDVALRCDPISGHVSLYWYRQALGQGPEFLTYFNYEAQQDKSGLPNDRFSAERPEGSISTLTIQRTEQRDSAMYRCASSLPPFGRGEQYFGPGTRLTVT.